The T cell receptor (beta chain) described here comes from a study of blood T cell repertoires in COVID-19. Across the whole study: The United States, Italy and Spain provided the acute and convalescent COVID-19 samples. T cells, B-cell-depleted T cells, or PBMCs supplied cDNA or gDNA.

This clone appeared a single time. Trimming removed 0 bases from V and 5 bases from J, with 8 bases in between. The germline CDR1 and CDR2 sequences are SGHDN and FVKESK. CDR3 length: 14 amino acids. As originally analysed: Cell counts per sample came from amplifying reference gene primers. Here immunoSEQ multiplex PCR was the method, and the copy in TCRdb shows in-frame clones only, minus some. Clonal size and the V and J genes are those of that table, whereas D and trimming came from the DNA. In the table there are more than 95,000 clones, around 87% of which are singletons. The sample taken for sequencing was peripheral blood. The sequence was collected from a human donor in a cohort sampled during active COVID-19. The chain links TRBV14 to TRBJ2-1, with D uncertain. The CDR3 is CASSQERVNNEQFF. DNA of the CDR3: TGTGCCAGCAGCCAAGAACGAGTAAACAATGAGCAGTTCTTC.